This TCR beta chain was profiled in a study of blood T cell repertoires in COVID-19 (dated by TCRdb to 2018 to 2021). Notes on the research overall: Samples from collaborators originated in the United States, Italy and Spain and spanned both the acute and convalescent phases of COVID-19. The sample metadata nearly always contained a de-identified subject ID, COVID-19 status, age in years and sex. Samples were obtained from the ongoing ImmuneRACE study (first 160 participants) and from 1,254 subjects provided by 6 global collaborators. Subjects who had been exposed to COVID-19, were actively infected with it, or had recovered from it provided the deeply sampled blood TCRbeta repertoires that made up the dataset. The prospective study material was composed of cDNA or gDNA derived from T cells, B-cell-depleted T cells, or PBMCs. The repertoires were released in a freely available public database intended as a resource for research on the immune response to SARS-CoV-2. HLA class I and class II types, where available, came from metadata supplied by the sample provider rather than from assay-based typing. General study outcomes and caveats: Clinical and demographic metadata were provided uncurated, with the amount varying by source and participant.

Participants in the prospective study were enrolled through a virtual design, were aged about 18 to 90 years, and lived in roughly 25 United States geographic areas. In the prospective study, cohorts were assigned on the basis of participant-reported clinical history obtained from a screening survey and a study questionnaire. Each participant in the prospective study had whole blood, serum and a nasopharyngeal or oropharyngeal swab collected by mobile phlebotomists. Participants in the prospective study had the option to provide additional blood draws and questionnaires over a roughly 2-month period. Prospective study blood samples were shipped either frozen or at room temperature before DNA extraction. Trimming leaves V shorter by 3 bases and J shorter by 4 bases, with the junction holding 4 bases beyond the gene matches. CDR1 and CDR2 are read off the germline V gene (reference sequence) as LGHDT and YNNKEL. Counted from cysteine to phenylalanine, this CDR3 has 14 amino acids. The read is trimmed to its CDR3 DNA, 42 bases read in frame from base 1.

In regard to this clone: Its specific antigen is unknown. Base qualities are missing; no much larger clone stands one base away.

TCRbeta CDR3 regions were amplified from genomic DNA by means of the immunoSEQ Assay, a bias-controlled multiplex PCR. Per the original workflow: Within the assay, amplification of reference gene primers was used to estimate how many nucleated cells each sample contained. To quantify the absolute abundance of each unique TCRbeta CDR3 rearrangement, sequence reads were collapsed and filtered. For each sample, productive Simpson clonality was calculated as the square root of Simpson's diversity index over productive rearrangements. TCRdb re-hosts the immuneACCESS table, in-frame sequences only. Its copies lack some clones; in the studies checked, an unresolved V gene accounts for under half of them, and the cause for the rest is not known. V, J and clone size reflect that table, while D and trimming were determined from the DNA. The sample yields about 240,000 clones; 86% were counted once. The ten largest clones represent about 3.5% of the sample.

Recombination linked TRBV3-1 (or the pseudogene TRBV3-2) to TRBJ2-5, with 8 bases aligning to TRBD1. The sequence was collected from a woman aged 40 to 50 with acute COVID-19. Sequencing was carried out using PBMCs or T cells enriched from blood (not recorded which). CDR3 region: CASSQGRGRETQYF. In nucleotides, the sequence is TGTGCCAGCAGCCAGGGCAGGGGGCGAGAGACCCAGTACTTC.